This TCR beta chain was recovered during a study of blood T cell repertoires in COVID-19. Method: immunoSEQ multiplex PCR; TCRdb's copy keeps in-frame clones and lacks some. The sample comprises roughly 190,000 clones, around nine tenths of which are singletons, and around a fifth rests with the top ten. The CDR3 has 13 amino acids. V lost 7 bases and J lost 4, with 13 bases in between. This clonotype was obtained from a man in his sixties with active or convalescent COVID-19. Sequencing input: peripheral blood. The rearrangement uses TRBV12-3 or TRBV12-4 and TRBJ1-1; D remains ambiguous. The CDR3, as DNA: TGTGCCAGCACCGTCCCGCGGGGCACTGAAGCTTTCTTT. Its protein is CASTVPRGTEAFF.